This TCR beta chain was obtained from a study of T cell responses to AZD1222 COVID-19 vaccine. Clones were read by immunoSEQ multiplex PCR, and TCRdb kept only the in-frame ones, dropping some. The sample lists around 100,000 clones, 85% occurring once. The material was peripheral blood, obtained 28 days after the second AZD1222 dose. The source of this sequence is an adult who received the AZD1222 COVID-19 vaccine.

CDR3 amino acids: CASSYDVFYSPLHF. CDR3 nucleotide sequence: TGTGCCAGCAGTTACGACGTTTTTTATTCACCCCTCCACTTT. The gene calls are TRBV6-5 and TRBJ1-6; no firm D call. The length of the CDR3 is 14 residues. V lost 2 bases, J lost 8 bases, and 10 bases lay in between. Germline V gene lookup returns CDR1 MNHEY and CDR2 SVGAGI.